The present T cell receptor beta chain was sequenced within a study of CD8 T cells in ankylosing spondylitis. A quantitative 5'-RACE method, one with molecular barcodes, was used to make TCR beta libraries. TCRdb reprocessed the 5' RACE reads with MiXCR, giving one entry per CDR3 protein. Here the sample spans a few hundred thousand distinct CDR3 sequences, more than 9% being singletons. Sequencing input: blood, either unsorted or a sorted T cell fraction (not recorded which). The clonotype comes from a male donor with ankylosing spondylitis or in good health (not recorded which).

CDR3: CASSLRGNTIYF. In nucleotides, the CDR3 is TGTGCCAGCAGCCTCCGAGGAAACACCATATATTTT. The gene calls are TRBV5-8 and TRBJ1-3; D call uncertain. V lost 4 bases and J 4 bases, leaving 6 bases between the germline ends. Germline V CDR1 and CDR2: SGHTS, YDEGEE. CDR3 size: 12 residues. Complete variable domain (other parts from reference TRBV5-8 and TRBJ1-3): EAGVTQSPTHLIKTRGQQATLRCSPISGHTSVYWYQQALGLGLQFLLWYDEGEERNRGNFPPRFSGRQFPNYSSELNVNALELEDSALYLCASSLRGNTIYFGEGSWLTVV.